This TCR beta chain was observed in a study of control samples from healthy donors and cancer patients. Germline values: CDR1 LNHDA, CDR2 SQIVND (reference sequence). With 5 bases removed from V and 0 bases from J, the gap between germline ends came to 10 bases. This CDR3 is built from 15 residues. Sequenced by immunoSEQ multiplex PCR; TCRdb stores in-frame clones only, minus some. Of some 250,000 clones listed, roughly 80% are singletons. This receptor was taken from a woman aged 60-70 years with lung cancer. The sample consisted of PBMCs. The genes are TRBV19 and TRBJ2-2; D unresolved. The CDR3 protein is CASSPRTTNTGELFF. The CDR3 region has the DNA TGTGCCAGTAGTCCACGGACCACGAACACCGGGGAGCTGTTTTTT.